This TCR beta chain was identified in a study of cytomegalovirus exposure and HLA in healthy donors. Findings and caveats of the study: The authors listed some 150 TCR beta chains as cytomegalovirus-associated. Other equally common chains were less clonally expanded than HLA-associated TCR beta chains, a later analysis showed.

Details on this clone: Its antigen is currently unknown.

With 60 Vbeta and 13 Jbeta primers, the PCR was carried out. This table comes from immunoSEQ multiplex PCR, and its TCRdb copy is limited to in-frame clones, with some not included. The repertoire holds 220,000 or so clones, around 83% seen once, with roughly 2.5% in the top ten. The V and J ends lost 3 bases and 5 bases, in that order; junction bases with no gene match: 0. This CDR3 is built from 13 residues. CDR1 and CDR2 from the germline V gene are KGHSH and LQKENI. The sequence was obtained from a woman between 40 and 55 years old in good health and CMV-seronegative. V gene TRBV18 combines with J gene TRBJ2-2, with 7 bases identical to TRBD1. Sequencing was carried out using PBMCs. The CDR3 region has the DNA TGTGCCAGCTCACCGGGACAGACCGGGGAGCTGTTTTTT. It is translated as CASSPGQTGELFF.